One and the same sample provided the 5 T cell receptor beta chains below, sequenced in a study of T cells after yellow fever vaccination. Using its own MiXCR run on the 5' RACE reads, TCRdb lists one record per CDR3 protein. Of more than 300,000 distinct CDR3 sequences listed, about 10% are singletons. The sequenced sample was CD4+ T cells sorted from PBMCs, obtained 45 days after the yellow fever booster vaccination. Source of these receptors: a man between 18 and 35 years old who received the YFV17D yellow fever vaccine.

This clonotype appeared many times. This sequence joins TRBV12-3 or TRBV12-4 and TRBJ2-2, with D possibly being TRBD1 or TRBD2 (5 bases each). The V and J ends lost 3 bases and 7 bases respectively, with 9 bases between them. The length of the CDR3 is 13 residues. CDR3 in DNA: TGTGCCAGCAGTTTCTCTGGGGGCGGGGAGCTGTTTTTT. This encodes CASSFSGGGELFF.

The chain couples TRBV7-2 to TRBJ2-3; no definite D call. The CDR3 spans 12 residues. Germline V gives CDR1 SGHTA, CDR2 FQGNSA. The germline V and J ends were trimmed by 7 bases and 4 bases, with 9 bases remaining between them. The CDR3 DNA follows: TGTGCCAGCAACCAGGCCCCAGATACGCAGTATTTT. Amino acids: CASNQAPDTQYF.

The chain employs TRBV7-3 and TRBJ1-1; a possible D gene is TRBD1 (5 bases). This CDR3 region has 13 residues. Trimming pared 8 bases from V and 0 bases from J, leaving 10 bases between. From germline, CDR1 is SGHTA and CDR2 FQGTGA. DNA of the CDR3: TGTGCCAGCCGTTGGGGGGTGAACACTGAAGCTTTCTTT. Translation: CASRWGVNTEAFF.

This chain uses TRBV27 with TRBJ1-4, with D possibly being TRBD1 (6 bases). Trimming cost V 7 bases and J 4 bases, with 13 bases left between them. The CDR3 extends over 14 amino acids. CDR1 and CDR2 from the germline V gene are MNHEY and SMNVEV (reference sequence). This CDR3 reads CASKLGHHNEKLFF. CDR3 nucleotides: TGTGCCAGCAAGTTGGGACACCATAATGAAAAACTGTTTTTT. Variable domain in full (rest from reference TRBV27 and TRBJ1-4): EAQVTQNPRYLITVTGKKLTVTCSQNMNHEYMSWYRQDPGLGLRQIYYSMNVEVTDKGDVPEGYKVSRKEKRNFPLILESPSPNQTSLYFCASKLGHHNEKLFFGSGTQLSVL.

V is TRBV20-1 and J is TRBJ2-4; TRBD1 might be the D (5 bases). Trimming took off 3 bases at V and 4 bases at J, with 13 bases between the two ends. CDR1 is DFQATT, CDR2 SNEGSKA, per germline (reference sequence). CDR3 length equals 14 residues. CDR3 in amino acids: CSASYRQGKNIQYF. The CDR3 coding sequence is TGCAGTGCTAGTTATAGGCAGGGTAAAAACATTCAGTACTTC.